This T cell receptor beta chain came from a study of blood T cell repertoires in COVID-19. The wider study: The analysed material was cDNA or gDNA that came from T cells, B-cell-depleted T cells, or PBMCs.

V lost 1 base, J lost 0 bases, and 12 bases lay in between. The CDR3 is 17 amino acids. Germline CDR1 is LGHNA and CDR2 is YSLEER. Profiled with immunoSEQ multiplex PCR; TCRdb holds only in-frame clones, not every one. The sample has about 270,000 clones, about 86% seen once. The sequenced sample consisted of peripheral blood. The V gene is TRBV4-3, the J gene TRBJ2-2; D gene unclear. This sequence originates from a woman aged 60-70 years with active or convalescent COVID-19. CDR3 nucleotide sequence: TGCGCCAGCAGCCAAGCGCATGGGCAAACGAACACCGGGGAGCTGTTTTTT. Translated, it gives CASSQAHGQTNTGELFF.